These 8 T cell receptor beta chains were sequenced from one sample in a study of blood T cell repertoires in COVID-19. Sequenced by immunoSEQ multiplex PCR; TCRdb stores in-frame clones only, minus some. Among some 110,000 clones listed, around nine tenths were seen once. The specimen was peripheral blood. These receptors all come from a human donor in a cohort sampled during active COVID-19.

The V call is TRBV27, the J call TRBJ1-2, with 8 bases that match TRBD1. This CDR3 comprises 14 residues. Per the germline V gene, CDR1 is MNHEY and CDR2 is SMNVEV (reference sequence). Trimming removed 6 bases from V and 4 bases from J; junction bases left unmatched: 7. Written as DNA, the CDR3 is TGTGCCAGCAGCTACGGACAGGGTAGCTATGGCTACACCTTC. The encoded protein is CASSYGQGSYGYTF.

J is TRBJ2-7 and V is TRBV7-9; no clear D gene. V lost 5 bases and J lost 4, with 21 bases in between. This CDR3 comprises 16 residues. In germline, CDR1 is SEHNR, CDR2 FQNEAQ (reference sequence). The CDR3 coding sequence is TGTGCCAGCAGCCCACCAGAAACCACAGCAAGGTACGAGCAGTACTTC. Translated, it gives CASSPPETTARYEQYF.

The rearrangement joins TRBV28 to TRBJ1-1; D is undetermined. Per the germline V gene, CDR1 is MDHEN and CDR2 is SYDVKM. CDR3 length equals 14 residues. Trimming shortened V by 3 bases and J by 7 bases, and 15 bases separated the two germline ends. The CDR3 nucleotides read TGTGCCAGCAGTTTTCGCCCTGTCCAGATTGAAGCTTTCTTT. The encoded protein is CASSFRPVQIEAFF. Full variable domain (outside the CDR3, taken from reference TRBV28 and TRBJ1-1): DVKVTQSSRYLVKRTGEKVFLECVQDMDHENMFWYRQDPGLGLRLIYFSYDVKMKEKGDIPEGYSVSREKKERFSLILESASTNQTSMYLCASSFRPVQIEAFFGQGTRLTVV.

V and J are TRBV11-2 and TRBJ2-1; 10 nucleotides align to TRBD2. Germline V gene sequence: CDR1 SGHAT, CDR2 FQNNGV. The junction had 22 bases not matched to a gene; V was cut back by 5 bases and J by 9 bases. This CDR3 region has 19 residues. CDR3 in DNA: TGTGCCAGCAGCCCCAGGATCGCGGGACTAGCGAGCGGAGGTAGTGAGCAGTTCTTC. The encoded protein is CASSPRIAGLASGGSEQFF.

The chain has TRBV5-6 and TRBJ2-7, with a weak D call TRBD1 (6 bases). V was shortened by 5 bases and J by 2 bases, with 14 bases between the two germline ends. CDR3 length: 14 residues. Germline-derived CDR1 and CDR2 are SGHDT and YYEEEE. The CDR3 loop reads CASRYSGQTYEQYF. For the CDR3, the DNA is TGTGCCAGCAGATACAGCGGACAGACCTACGAGCAGTACTTC. The full variable domain, rest sourced from reference TRBV5-6 and TRBJ2-7, is DAGVTQSPTHLIKTRGQQVTLRCSPKSGHDTVSWYQQALGQGPQFIFQYYEEEERQRGNFPDRFSGHQFPNYSSELNVNALLLGDSALYLCASRYSGQTYEQYFGPGTRLTVT.

This clone showed up just once. The chain links TRBV5-1 to TRBJ1-1, with D unclear. V was shortened by 0 bases and J by 1 base, with 4 bases between the two germline ends. Germline V gives CDR1 SGHRS, CDR2 YFSETQ. This CDR3 contains 13 residues. The CDR3 region has the DNA TGCGCCAGCAGCTTGGGGCCGAACACTGAAGCTTTCTTT. Protein sequence: CASSLGPNTEAFF.

This clone has only one observation. The chain links TRBV21-1 to TRBJ2-3; no check of the table's D call, TRBD2, against the DNA was made. TRBV21-1 is designated a pseudogene. This CDR3 comprises 19 residues. The CDR3 DNA is TGTGCCAGCAGCAAAGCTCTGGCGGGAGGTCCCAAGGGGGCAGATACGCAGTATTTT. This codes for CASSKALAGGPKGADTQYF.

Only one count was recorded for this clone. The CDR3 here is CASTLGLAEYNEQFF. CDR3 nucleotides: TGCGCCAGCACACTGGGACTAGCGGAATACAATGAGCAGTTCTTC. The chain joins TRBV10-2 to TRBJ2-1; 11 positions match TRBD2. The CDR3 sequence is 15 residues long. V lost 7 bases to trimming and J lost 4 bases; unmatched junction nucleotides: 6. CDR1 and CDR2 (germline): WSHSY, SAAADI.